The entry that follows covers one TCR beta chain sequence. Through a sample-barcoded 5' primer and a J-beta primer mix, a second PCR was run for 7 to 11 cycles. TCRdb redid the calling of the 5' RACE reads with MiXCR, one entry per CDR3 protein. Of around 1,500,000 distinct CDR3 sequences in the sample, approximately 30% were seen once. These data come from a study of blood T cells in healthy people across ages. Per the germline V gene, CDR1 is SGHRS and CDR2 is YFSETQ. This CDR3 contains 16 residues. Trimming took 3 bases from V and 3 from J; bases not matched to a gene: 12. This rearrangement joins TRBV5-1 to TRBJ2-7; 7 bases agree with TRBD2. The TCR comes from a young woman in good health. Sequenced input: blood. The CDR3 here is CASSWRRGGGFYEQYF. Here the CDR3 DNA reads TGCGCCAGCAGCTGGAGGAGGGGCGGGGGATTCTACGAGCAGTACTTC.